This T cell receptor beta chain was sequenced for a study of OX40 agonist ivuxolimab in advanced cancers. Study background: Ivuxolimab, an agonistic anti-OX40 (CD134) antibody, was given to patients. Patients treated during dose escalation were battling hepatocellular carcinoma, melanoma, renal cell or head and neck cancer.

Method: immunoSEQ multiplex PCR; TCRdb's copy keeps in-frame clones and lacks some. The sample lists 23,000 or so clones, 75% to 85% occurring once. Per germline, CDR1 SGHAT and CDR2 FQNNGV. The CDR3 has 12 amino acids. V lost 1 base to trimming and J lost 2 bases, with 3 bases between them. Sequenced material: CD4+ or CD8+ T cells sorted from blood, taken in a trial of the OX40 agonist ivuxolimab. The receptor comes from an adult with an advanced solid tumor such as melanoma, head and neck, liver or kidney cancer. This rearrangement joins TRBV11-2 to TRBJ2-7; the D is unclear. CDR3 amino acids: CASSLAAYEQYF. DNA for the CDR3: TGTGCCAGCAGCTTAGCGGCCTACGAGCAGTACTTC.